This T cell receptor beta chain was captured by sequencing in a study of chemoradiotherapy in HPV16-positive cancers (dated by TCRdb to 2022 to 2024). About the investigation overall: Candidate HPV-specific T-cell clones and common TCR motifs were defined through functional T-cell assays on cells from two HPV16-positive patients. The study asked whether T-cell immunity against the HPV oncoproteins E6 and E7 changes during chemoradiotherapy and whether it affects survival. Next, the candidate HPV-specific TCRs and motifs were followed in TCR repertoires from around 87 patients with HPV-related cancers. Here is what the overall study found, with its caveats: Among HPV16-positive patients, expansion of HPV-responsive T cells during chemoradiotherapy was associated with better recurrence-free survival. Expansion of candidate HPV-specific clones and E7-related TCR motifs was observed in the tumor microenvironment during treatment, whereas no such expansion was observed for non-HPV-specific T cells. Only a couple of HPV16-positive patients were used to derive the functional definition of HPV-specific T cells, and the survival association was reported for HPV16-positive patients.

In the case of this clone: This clone's antigen is unknown. Per-base qualities were not stored, and no clone one base away is much larger.

The library was prepared using the immunoSEQ multiplex PCR assay. What TCRdb holds here is the immuneACCESS table cut down to in-frame rearrangements. Part of the clones is not present; checked against another copy, under half of the missing clones reflect an unresolved V gene, and the others are unexplained. The sample yields some 19,000 clones; 70% to 90% were counted once. Around 4.4% of the sample is held by the ten biggest clonotypes. Repertoires were sampled multiple times during chemoradiotherapy, which allowed clonal expansion in the tumor microenvironment to be followed. From the cysteine through the phenylalanine, the CDR3 covers 14 amino acids. Of the read, only the CDR3 DNA is kept; its 42 bases are in frame from base 1. V gives up 2 bases and J gives up 4 bases, and the segment between their germline ends measures 12 bases. Via the germline V gene, CDR1 is MNHEY and CDR2 SVGAGI.

The sample in question was blood, obtained from a patient who underwent chemoradiotherapy. This chain is built from TRBV6-5 and TRBJ2-7; the D segment may tentatively be TRBD1 or TRBD2, each giving 6 matched bases. The TCR originated in a human donor with HPV-associated anogenital cancer. The CDR3 region reads CASSYGGRMYEQYF. The DNA sequence is TGTGCCAGCAGTTACGGGGGGCGGATGTACGAGCAGTACTTC.